A single sample gave rise to the 20 T cell receptor beta chains below, sequenced in a study of cytomegalovirus exposure and HLA in healthy donors. It was with 60 Vbeta and 13 Jbeta primers that the PCR ran. TCRdb's copy holds only in-frame clones and misses some; the assay was immunoSEQ multiplex PCR. The repertoire holds under 200,000 clones, with 10% to 15% as singletons. The sequencing input was PBMCs. The receptors stem from a man aged 50-60 years in good health and CMV-seropositive.

The rearrangement links TRBV5-4 to TRBJ2-5, with TRBD2 matching 8 bases. Germline loops: CDR1 SGHNT, CDR2 YYREEE (reference sequence). The CDR3 has 14 amino acids. With 4 bases clipped from V and 0 bases from J, the junction kept 2 bases outside the gene matches. The CDR3, as DNA: TGTGCCAGCAGCCAACTAGCGGACCAAGAGACCCAGTACTTC. It translates to CASSQLADQETQYF.

V usage is TRBV2 and J usage is TRBJ2-1; 14 bases are shared with TRBD2. The CDR3 has 16 amino acids. Germline V lookup: CDR1 SNHLY, CDR2 FYNNEI. With V trimmed by 1 base and J by 6 bases, 2 bases remained unmatched. DNA of the CDR3: TGTGCCAGCAGTGAAGGGACTAGCGGGGGGTTCAATGAGCAGTTCTTC. Its protein is CASSEGTSGGFNEQFF.

The chain carries TRBV18 and TRBJ1-2, with D possibly being TRBD1 (6 bases). CDR1 is KGHSH, CDR2 LQKENI, per germline. The CDR3 is 13 residues long. The V end was cut by 0 bases, the J end by 8 bases, with 10 bases between. The CDR3 nucleotides are TGTGCCAGCTCACCACCGAACAGGGACGGCTACACCTTC. Amino acids: CASSPPNRDGYTF.

This clone was picked up a small number of times. The chain joins TRBV5-4 to TRBJ2-3, with D possibly matching TRBD2 (7 bases). This CDR3 comprises 16 residues. Germline V gene data show CDR1 as SGHNT and CDR2 as YYREEE (reference sequence). Trimming shortened V by 5 bases and J by 3 bases, and 19 bases separated the two germline ends. The DNA for the CDR3 is TGTGCCAGCAGTGTGGGAGGAGCGGGGACAACAGATACGCAGTATTTT. Protein: CASSVGGAGTTDTQYF.

The chain recombines TRBV11-1 with TRBJ2-7; 7 bases fit TRBD1. Germline V lookup: CDR1 SGHAT, CDR2 FQDESV (reference sequence). The CDR3 sequence is 14 residues long. Trimming removed 3 bases from V and 3 bases from J; junction bases left unmatched: 5. This CDR3 reads CASSLRRGSYEQYF. The DNA for the CDR3 is TGTGCCAGCAGCTTGCGCAGGGGGAGCTACGAGCAGTACTTC.

The chain couples TRBV6-9 to TRBJ1-5; D remains ambiguous. CDR1 and CDR2 from the germline V gene are MNHGY and SVAAGI. The CDR3 runs to 13 residues. Trimming cost V 3 bases and J 5 bases, with 8 bases left between them. The CDR3 region is CASSYSPDQPQHF. The CDR3 DNA reads TGTGCCAGCAGTTACTCGCCGGATCAGCCCCAGCATTTT.

This rearrangement joins TRBV6-6 to TRBJ1-4; D uncertain. This CDR3 spans 10 amino acids. The germline V and J ends were trimmed by 6 bases and 8 bases, with 4 bases remaining between them. Germline V gene sequence: CDR1 MNHNY, CDR2 SVGAGI (reference sequence). The CDR3 nucleotides are TGTGCCAGCAGCAGGGAAAAACTGTTTTTT. Its translation is CASSREKLFF.

This rearrangement joins TRBV11-3 to TRBJ1-2; the match to TRBD1 covers 9 bases. The CDR3 consists of 13 residues. Unmatched junction bases numbered 0, after V lost 4 bases and J lost 3 bases. Germline V gene sequence: CDR1 SGHNT, CDR2 YENEEA. The CDR3 here is CASSWDRDYGYTF. The CDR3 DNA reads TGTGCCAGCAGCTGGGACAGGGACTATGGCTACACCTTC.

This clone appeared a few times. The chain carries TRBV5-1 and TRBJ2-3; D possibly corresponds to TRBD2 (6 bases). The CDR3 is made up of 14 amino acids. Between the trimmed V and J ends, which lost 4 bases and 3 bases, there was a span of 12 bases. Looked up from germline, CDR1 is SGHRS and CDR2 is YFSETQ. The CDR3 region is CASSDPRGTDTQYF. In DNA, the CDR3 is TGCGCCAGCAGCGATCCGCGGGGAACAGATACGCAGTATTTT.

In this sample, this clone turned up a few times. The chain combines TRBV4-3 with TRBJ2-1; TRBD2 matches 8 bases. This CDR3 has 16 residues. The trim removed 4 bases at V and 4 bases at J, leaving 9 bases unmatched. Germline V gives CDR1 LGHNA, CDR2 YSLEER. CDR3: CASSPVRGGAYNEQFF. The DNA of the CDR3 is TGCGCCAGCAGCCCCGTTCGGGGGGGGGCTTACAATGAGCAGTTCTTC.

On this clone: One end of the junction fails to match germline, which may point to a read error. Other nucleotide sequences from this sample produce the same CDR3. V and J are TRBV14 and TRBJ2-5, with D possibly TRBD1 on 6 matching bases. CDR1 is SGHDN and CDR2 is FVKESK in the germline V gene. The CDR3 sequence is 15 residues long. CDR3: CASSQDLNREETQYF. The DNA for the CDR3 is TGTGCCAGCAGCCAAGATCTTAACAGGGAAGAGACTCAGTACTTC.

There are a few counts of this clone. The chain links TRBV30 to TRBJ1-1, with D uncertain. The V end was cut by 5 bases, the J end by 2 bases, with 12 bases between. CDR3 length: 13 residues. The germline V gene has CDR1 GTSNPN and CDR2 SVGIG (reference sequence). For the CDR3, the DNA is TGTGCCTGGCCGGGAGATCCTAACACTGAAGCTTTCTTT. It encodes CAWPGDPNTEAFF. Variable domain in full (rest from reference TRBV30 and TRBJ1-1): SQTIHQWPATLVQPVGSPLSLECTVEGTSNPNLYWYRQAAGRGLQLLFYSVGIGQISSEVPQNLSASRPQDRQFILSSKKLLLSDSGFYLCAWPGDPNTEAFFGQGTRLTVV.

V and J are TRBV7-9 and TRBJ1-4; tentatively, D is TRBD1 (5 bases). Trimming removed 4 bases from V and 7 bases from J, with 19 bases in between. Germline V lookup: CDR1 SEHNR, CDR2 FQNEAQ (reference sequence). CDR3 length: 16 amino acids. CDR3 nucleotide sequence: TGTGCCAGCAGCTACCCCCCGGGGGGGTCAGGTGAAAAACTGTTTTTT. Its translation: CASSYPPGGSGEKLFF. The variable domain in full, with the rest retrieved from reference TRBV7-9 and TRBJ1-4, is DTGVSQNPRHKITKRGQNVTFRCDPISEHNRLYWYRQTLGQGPEFLTYFQNEAQLEKSRLLSDRFSAERPKGSFSTLEIQRTEQGDSAMYLCASSYPPGGSGEKLFFGSGTQLSVL.

J is TRBJ2-3 and V is TRBV5-1; 9 bases align to TRBD2. This CDR3 is built from 16 residues. With 0 bases clipped from V and 3 bases from J, the junction kept 5 bases outside the gene matches. Germline V CDR1 and CDR2: SGHRS, YFSETQ. CDR3 region: CASSLVGGGATDTQYF. The CDR3 DNA reads as TGCGCCAGCAGCTTGGTTGGCGGGGGGGCGACAGATACGCAGTATTTT.

The chain joins TRBV7-9 to TRBJ2-1, with a possible D match to TRBD1 (6 bases). Trimming took off 5 bases at V and 5 bases at J, with 22 bases between the two ends. The CDR3 sequence is 17 residues long. Germline loops: CDR1 SEHNR, CDR2 FQNEAQ (reference sequence). Here the CDR3 DNA reads TGTGCCAGCAGCCCCCGGACAGCCCGGGACGAAGACAATGAGCAGTTCTTC. This gives the protein CASSPRTARDEDNEQFF.

This chain uses TRBV6-1 with TRBJ2-2, with a tentative D call TRBD1 (6 bases). The CDR3 is made up of 13 amino acids. CDR1 and CDR2 (germline): MNHNS, SASEGT. Trimming left V 7 bases short and J 6 bases short, with 12 bases between. The CDR3 DNA is TGTGCCAGCACCCAAAACAGGGCCGGGGAGCTGTTTTTT. It codes for CASTQNRAGELFF.

The chain combines TRBV15 with TRBJ2-3, with TRBD2 identical over 11 bases. The V segment lost 0 bases and the J segment 3 bases; nucleotides outside the gene matches: 5. Per the germline V gene, CDR1 is LNHNV and CDR2 is YYDKDF (reference sequence). This CDR3 region has 17 residues. The CDR3 here is CATSRDKASGGTDTQYF. In DNA form, the CDR3 reads TGTGCCACCAGCAGAGATAAAGCTAGCGGGGGGACAGATACGCAGTATTTT.

The rearrangement joins TRBV9 to TRBJ1-3; TRBD1 is a possible D gene (5 bases). The CDR3 covers 16 residues. The germline CDR1 and CDR2 sequences are SGDLS and YYNGEE. The V and J ends lost 3 bases and 0 bases respectively, with 13 bases between them. The CDR3 DNA sequence: TGTGCCAGCAGCGGAGCACAGGCTTCCTCTGGAAACACCATATATTTT. Translated, it gives CASSGAQASSGNTIYF.

The chain carries TRBV4-3 and TRBJ2-1; TRBD1 matches 10 bases. The CDR3 runs to 17 residues. Losses at the gene ends were 3 bases for V and 4 bases for J; bases not matched to a gene: 9. Germline V gives CDR1 LGHNA, CDR2 YSLEER. The CDR3 here is CASSHTSRDRGYNEQFF. CDR3 bases: TGCGCCAGCAGCCACACATCACGGGACAGGGGATACAATGAGCAGTTCTTC.

The chain carries TRBV29-1 and TRBJ2-2; 7 nucleotides align to TRBD1. The CDR3 contains 12 residues. V shed 5 bases and J 7 bases; nucleotides not matched to a gene: 4. Per germline, CDR1 SQVTM and CDR2 ANQGSEA. DNA for the CDR3: TGCAGCGTTAGGGGGCAGATCGGGGAGCTGTTTTTT. It specifies CSVRGQIGELFF.